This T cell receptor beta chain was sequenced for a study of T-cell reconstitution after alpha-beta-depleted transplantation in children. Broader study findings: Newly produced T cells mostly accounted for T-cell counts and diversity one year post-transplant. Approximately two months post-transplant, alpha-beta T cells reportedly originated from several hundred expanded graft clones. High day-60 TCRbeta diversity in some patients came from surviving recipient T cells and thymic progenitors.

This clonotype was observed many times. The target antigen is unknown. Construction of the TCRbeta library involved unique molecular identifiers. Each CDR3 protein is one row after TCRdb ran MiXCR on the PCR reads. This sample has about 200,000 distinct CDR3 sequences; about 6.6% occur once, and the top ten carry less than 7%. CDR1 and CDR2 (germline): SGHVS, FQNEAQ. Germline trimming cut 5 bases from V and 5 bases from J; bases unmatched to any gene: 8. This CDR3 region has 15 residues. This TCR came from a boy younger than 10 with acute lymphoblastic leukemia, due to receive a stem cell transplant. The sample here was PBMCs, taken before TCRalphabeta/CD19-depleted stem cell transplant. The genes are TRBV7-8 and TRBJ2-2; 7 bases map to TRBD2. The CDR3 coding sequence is TGTGCCAGCAGCGGCGAAGCGGGACGGACCGGGGAGCTGTTTTTT. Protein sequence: CASSGEAGRTGELFF.